This T cell receptor (beta chain) came from a study of shared clonotypes between healthy human individuals. Naive CD8 cells, CD45RO-negative and positively selected for CCR7, excluded terminally differentiated effector memory CD45RA+ cells. Using roughly 180 ng DNA, around 30,000 T cell genomes, the sorted-subset replicate PCRs were run. TCRdb's copy holds only in-frame clones and misses some; the assay was immunoSEQ multiplex PCR. The repertoire holds about 590,000 clones, nearly 97% seen once, with 0.11% in the top ten. There are 14 residues in the CDR3. V was shortened by 8 bases and J by 3 bases, with 16 bases between the two germline ends. Germline V gene sequence: CDR1 MNHNS, CDR2 SASEGT.

This sequence originates from a woman between 25 and 40 years old in good health. V gene TRBV6-1 combines with J gene TRBJ1-1; a possible D gene is TRBD1 (5 bases). Sequencing used naive CD8+ T cells sorted from blood. DNA of the CDR3: TGTGCCAGCGGATCGAGGGGAGTCTACACTGAAGCTTTCTTT. As protein: CASGSRGVYTEAFF.